This T cell receptor beta chain is drawn from a study of cytomegalovirus exposure and HLA in healthy donors. Study-wide findings and caveats: As a later analysis showed, a missense DCLRE1C variant was linked to trimming of TCR beta V- and J-genes.

This CDR3 is 13 amino acids long. Germline assignment: CDR1 SGHTA and CDR2 FQGNSA. The primer mix had 60 Vbeta and 13 Jbeta primers. Clones were sequenced by immunoSEQ multiplex PCR, and TCRdb holds only the in-frame ones, with some missing. The sample records 310,000 or so clones, about 87% being singletons. A note on this clone: Antigen: not known.

Healthy individuals who donated bone marrow served as the donors. The clonotype was recovered from a woman aged 18-29 years in good health and CMV-seronegative. Source material: PBMCs. The chain recombines TRBV7-2 with TRBJ2-1; tentatively, D is TRBD2 (6 bases). CDR3 sequence: CASVEGTNNEQFF. CDR3 nucleotide sequence: TGTGCGTCGGTGGAGGGGACCAACAATGAGCAGTTCTTC.